These 2 T cell receptor beta chains share one sample of origin, sequenced in a study of cytomegalovirus exposure and HLA in healthy donors. PCR amplification relied on 60 Vbeta primers (plus 13 Jbeta primers). The repertoire was sequenced with immunoSEQ multiplex PCR; TCRdb's copy has only in-frame clones and lacks some. Of approximately 120,000 clones listed, more than 75% are singletons. Sample: PBMCs. Receptors were obtained from a woman aged 60-75 years in good health and CMV-seropositive.

The chain links TRBV29-1 to TRBJ2-2; 11 bases are shared with TRBD1. Germline V gives CDR1 SQVTM, CDR2 ANQGSEA. The CDR3 loop spans 15 amino acids. V lost 6 bases, J lost 6 bases, and 9 bases stayed unmatched. The CDR3 region has the DNA TGCAGCGTCCTATCTCGGACAGGGGGCCCCGGGGAGCTGTTTTTT. This translates into CSVLSRTGGPGELFF.

V gene TRBV30 combines with J gene TRBJ1-2, with no clear D. The CDR3 sequence is 11 residues long. Germline V gene sequence: CDR1 GTSNPN, CDR2 SVGIG (reference sequence). The CDR3 is CVLWADHGYTF. Written as DNA, the CDR3 is TGTGTTCTATGGGCAGACCATGGCTACACCTTC.